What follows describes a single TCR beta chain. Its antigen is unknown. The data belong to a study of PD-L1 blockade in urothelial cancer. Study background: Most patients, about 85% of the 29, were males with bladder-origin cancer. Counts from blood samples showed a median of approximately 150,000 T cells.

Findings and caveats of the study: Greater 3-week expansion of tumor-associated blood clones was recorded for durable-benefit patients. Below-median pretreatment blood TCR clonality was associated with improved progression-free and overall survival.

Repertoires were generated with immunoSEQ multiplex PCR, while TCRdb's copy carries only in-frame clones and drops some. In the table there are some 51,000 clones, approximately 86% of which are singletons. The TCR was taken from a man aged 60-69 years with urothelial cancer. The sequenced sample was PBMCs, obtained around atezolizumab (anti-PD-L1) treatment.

CDR3 nucleotide sequence: TGTGCCAGCAGTTACTCCCCCAGGGTTAACACAGATACGCAGTATTTT. Its translation is CASSYSPRVNTDTQYF. The V gene is TRBV6-5, the J gene TRBJ2-3; D perhaps matches TRBD1 (5 bases). This CDR3 region has 16 residues. In germline, CDR1 is MNHEY, CDR2 SVGAGI. Trimming took 0 bases from V and 2 from J, leaving 12 bases between them.